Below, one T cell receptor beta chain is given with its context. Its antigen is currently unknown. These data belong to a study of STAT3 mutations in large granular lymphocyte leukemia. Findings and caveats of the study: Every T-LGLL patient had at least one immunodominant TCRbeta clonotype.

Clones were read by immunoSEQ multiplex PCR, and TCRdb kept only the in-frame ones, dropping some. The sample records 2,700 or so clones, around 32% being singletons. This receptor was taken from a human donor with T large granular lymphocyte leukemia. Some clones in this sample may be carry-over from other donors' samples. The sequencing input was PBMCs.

CDR3 residues: CASSSQGRQYF. The CDR3 nucleotides are TGTGCCAGCAGCTCCCAGGGGCGGCAGTACTTC. The chain recombines TRBV5-4 with TRBJ2-7, with D maybe TRBD1 (6 bases). Germline V gives CDR1 SGHNT, CDR2 YYREEE (reference sequence). The V end lost 3 bases, the J end lost 9 bases, and 10 bases lay between the germline ends. The CDR3 runs to 11 residues.